This T cell receptor beta chain was documented in a study of monozygotic twins with cystic fibrosis. About the study: Library input was approximately 3.1 micrograms of fragmented DNA, with 15 PCR cycles. Study-level points and caveats: In 13 of 16 pairs, V gene usage was closest to the co-twin's.

Libraries were prepared by immunoSEQ multiplex PCR; TCRdb keeps only in-frame clonotypes and omits some of them. The sample holds fewer than 30,000 clones; 90% are singletons and the top ten take approximately 0.5%. The CDR3 length is 15 residues. The V end lost 5 bases, the J end lost 0 bases, and 15 bases lay between the germline ends. The germline gives CDR1 SGHDT, CDR2 YYEEEE. Of note for this clone: Its antigen remains unknown.

The sequenced sample consisted of blood. The chain uses TRBV5-6 and TRBJ2-7, with D possibly matching TRBD2 (5 bases). The TCR was taken from a girl aged 2 to 10 with cystic fibrosis. CDR3 residues: CASRGGQASSYEQYF. In DNA form, the CDR3 reads TGTGCCAGCAGAGGCGGGCAGGCTAGCTCCTACGAGCAGTACTTC.